These T cell receptor beta chains were read from a single sample in a study of CD8+CD57+ T cells in acquired aplastic anemia. TCRdb reprocessed the reads with MiXCR, giving one entry per CDR3 protein. The sample consists of roughly 160,000 distinct CDR3 sequences, 50% to 75% of them appearing once. Specimen: sorted CD4+, CD8+, or CD8+CD57+ T cells (not recorded which) from PBMCs. The receptors were sampled from a human donor in good health. The CDR3 runs from the conserved cysteine through the conserved F or W. D genes are given only for firm matches. Size is omitted from some rows. Given values are once, few, many or a class for expanded clones.

DNA	CDR3	D	size	V	J
TGTGCCACCAGCAGAGATCCACAGGGAGTCTACGAGCAGTACTTC	CATSRDPQGVYEQYF	NA	NA	TRBV15	TRBJ2-7
TGTGCCAGCAGTGATCGGCTGAACAATGAGCAGTTCTTC	CASSDRLNNEQFF	NA	few	TRBV25-1	TRBJ2-1
TGTGCCAGCAGCTTAGGGACAGGGGGGGACGCCGGGGAGCTGTTTTTT	CASSLGTGGDAGELFF	TRBD1	NA	TRBV7-6	TRBJ2-2
TGTGCCAGTAGACTGACAGGGGGCGCTGATACGCAGTATTTT	CASRLTGGADTQYF	TRBD1	once	TRBV19	TRBJ2-3
TGTGCCAGCAGTGATAGTTTGGGGACTGAAGCTTTCTTT	CASSDSLGTEAFF	NA	NA	TRBV6-4	TRBJ1-1
TGTGCCAGCAGCGCATCTGATAGCGGGCGCAATGAGCAGTTCTTC	CASSASDSGRNEQFF	TRBD2	few	TRBV11-1	TRBJ2-1
TGTGCCAGCAGTGAATGGGATCGTTACACCTACGAGCAGTACTTC	CASSEWDRYTYEQYF	NA	NA	TRBV25-1	TRBJ2-7
TGCGCCAGCAGCTTCAACAGGGGTGGGGAAAAACTGTTTTTT	CASSFNRGGEKLFF	TRBD1	once	TRBV5-1	TRBJ1-4
TGTGCCAGCAGCGTATACGACAGGGGGCTCCTAGAGACCCAGTACTTC	CASSVYDRGLLETQYF	TRBD1	NA	TRBV9	TRBJ2-5
TGTGCCAGCAGAGAAGGACAGGCCCCTAACTATGGCTACACCTTC	CASREGQAPNYGYTF	TRBD1	NA	TRBV7-2	TRBJ1-2
TGCAGTGCTAGAATGGCAGGGTACGAGACCCAGTACTTC	CSARMAGYETQYF	NA	NA	TRBV20-1	TRBJ2-5
TGTGCCAGCAGCCGGCTAGAACCTTACGAGCAGTACTTC	CASSRLEPYEQYF	NA	NA	TRBV3-1	TRBJ2-7
TGCGCCAGCAGCCAAGATGGGCTAGCGGGAGCCGAGACCCAGTACTTC	CASSQDGLAGAETQYF	TRBD2	many	TRBV4-3	TRBJ2-5
TGTGCCAGCAGCTTGGCGGACCGAAACACAGATACGCAGTATTTT	CASSLADRNTDTQYF	NA	NA	TRBV5-8	TRBJ2-3
TGCGCCAGCAGTGACGCAGGATACCAAGAGACCCAGTACTTC	CASSDAGYQETQYF	NA	NA	TRBV10-2	TRBJ2-5
TGCAGTGCTAGAGATATGGGGACAGCCATAGGGTCACCCCTCCACTTT	CSARDMGTAIGSPLHF	TRBD1	NA	TRBV20-1	TRBJ1-6
TGCGCCAGCAGCGACAATCCCGAGGGGGCTACAGACACAGATACGCAGGATTTT	CASSDNPEGATDTDTQDF	TRBD1	NA	TRBV5-1	TRBJ2-3
NA	CASSFYICSAQGPHHSTDTQYF	NA	NA	TRBV7-6	TRBJ2-3
TGCGCCAGCAGCCAATCAAGGACCACAGGGAGAGATGGCTACACCTTC	CASSQSRTTGRDGYTF	NA	NA	TRBV4-1	TRBJ1-2
TGTGCCAGCACCCGATTGGGTCGAGAGACCCAGTACTTC	CASTRLGRETQYF	NA	NA	TRBV12-3/TRBV12-4	TRBJ2-5
TGTGCCACCAGCCCCCGAACAGATACGCAGTATTTT	CATSPRTDTQYF	NA	NA	TRBV15	TRBJ2-3
TGTGCCAGCAGCCCCCGGGACAGGGTAACGAACACTGAAGCTTTCTTT	CASSPRDRVTNTEAFF	TRBD1	NA	TRBV9	TRBJ1-1
TGCGCCAGCAGCTTGGATTGGGCCAACACTGAAGCTTTCTTT	CASSLDWANTEAFF	NA	NA	TRBV5-1	TRBJ1-1
TGCAGTGCTAGAGCGGGAGGGCCAGATACGCAGTATTTT	CSARAGGPDTQYF	TRBD2	NA	TRBV20-1	TRBJ2-3
TGCAGCGTTGCATCGGGAGTCAGCACAGATACGCAGTATTTT	CSVASGVSTDTQYF	NA	once	TRBV29-1	TRBJ2-3
TGTGCCAGTAGTAGGGACAGGGGTAACTATTGCTACACCTTC	CASSRDRGNYCYTF	TRBD1	NA	TRBV19	TRBJ1-2
TGCAGTGCTAGAGATGGGAGCGGGGATACCTACGAGCAGTACTTC	CSARDGSGDTYEQYF	TRBD2	NA	TRBV20-1	TRBJ2-7
TGTGCCAGCAGGACGGACAGGAACACTGAAGCTTTCTTT	CASRTDRNTEAFF	NA	few	TRBV6-1	TRBJ1-1
TGTGCCAGCAACCCCTCGGACAGTTTCGGCAACACCTTC	CASNPSDSFGNTF	NA	NA	TRBV7-9	TRBJ1-2
TGCAGTGCTTTAGCGGGAGGGGGAGAACGATACGAGCAGTACTTC	CSALAGGGERYEQYF	TRBD2	once	TRBV20-1	TRBJ2-7
TGTGCCATCAGTGAGTCGCCGGGACCGGAAGCCATATATTTT	CAISESPGPEAIYF	NA	NA	TRBV10-3	TRBJ1-3
TGTGCCAGCAGGACCCCGGCAGGGGCCAACGTCCTGACTTTC	CASRTPAGANVLTF	NA	few	TRBV6-1	TRBJ2-6
TGTGCCAGCAGCTTAGCGCTGACTCCTGGGGCCAACGTCCTGACTTTC	CASSLALTPGANVLTF	NA	once	TRBV7-9	TRBJ2-6
TGTGCCAGCAGTCAACGGGACAGAGACTTTGAAGCTTTCTTT	CASSQRDRDFEAFF	TRBD1	NA	TRBV11-2	TRBJ1-1
TGTGCCAGTAGCCATAGGGGACAGGGGGCGAGACTCAATGAGCAGTTCTTC	CASSHRGQGARLNEQFF	TRBD1	NA	TRBV19	TRBJ2-1
TGTGCCAGCTGCTACACGGGGGAGGGATTCGAGCAGTACTTC	CASCYTGEGFEQYF	TRBD2	NA	TRBV2	TRBJ2-7
TGTGCCAGCAGCTTGGACAGCGGGGGCTCCTACGAGCAGTACTTC	CASSLDSGGSYEQYF	TRBD2	NA	TRBV7-9	TRBJ2-7
TGTGCCAGTAGTGGCACCGGGACGAAAGCTTTCTTT	CASSGTGTKAFF	NA	once	TRBV19	TRBJ1-1
TGTGCCAGCAGTGAAGAGTTCCTAGCGGGGGGGCCGCAGGAGACCCAGTACTTC	CASSEEFLAGGPQETQYF	TRBD2	NA	TRBV2	TRBJ2-5
TGTGCCAGCGGTACTAAGCGGGAGCTGTTTTTT	CASGTKRELFF	NA	NA	TRBV7-9	TRBJ2-2
TGCAGTGCCGGGCGGGCGGGGACAAGGGGTGCAGCTTTCTTT	CSAGRAGTRGAAFF	NA	NA	TRBV20-1	TRBJ1-1
TGCGCCAGCAGTGGGACAGGGGGAACCTACGAGCAGTACTTC	CASSGTGGTYEQYF	TRBD1	NA	TRBV10-2	TRBJ2-7
TGCAGTGCTAGACCGGGCCTTAATGAAAAACTGTTTTTT	CSARPGLNEKLFF	NA	NA	TRBV20-1	TRBJ1-4
NA	CATSRDWGQGNGHTF	NA	NA	TRBV15	TRBJ1-2
TGTGCCAGCAGCTTAATATTCAGGGCCACAGATACGCAGTATTTT	CASSLIFRATDTQYF	NA	NA	TRBV25-1	TRBJ2-3
TGCAGTGCTAGAGATCCGGGCCGCAATTCACCCCTCCACTTT	CSARDPGRNSPLHF	NA	NA	TRBV20-1	TRBJ1-6
TGCGCCAGCAGCTTGGATCAGACCTACGAGCAGTACTTC	CASSLDQTYEQYF	NA	NA	TRBV7-6	TRBJ2-7
TGTGCCAGCAGTGAAGGGGGGCTAAGCGAGCAGTACTTC	CASSEGGLSEQYF	NA	NA	TRBV2	TRBJ2-7
TGTGCCAGCAGCTTCAGATACCGGAGGAACACCGGGGAGCTGTTTTTT	CASSFRYRRNTGELFF	NA	NA	TRBV7-6	TRBJ2-2
TGCAGCGTCGACCCCGGGGCGACCTTGAACACTGAAGCTTTCTTT	CSVDPGATLNTEAFF	NA	NA	TRBV29-1	TRBJ1-1
TGTGCCAGCAGGGGGACAGGGGTTAATGAAGCTTTCTTT	CASRGTGVNEAFF	TRBD1	once	TRBV12-3/TRBV12-4	TRBJ1-1